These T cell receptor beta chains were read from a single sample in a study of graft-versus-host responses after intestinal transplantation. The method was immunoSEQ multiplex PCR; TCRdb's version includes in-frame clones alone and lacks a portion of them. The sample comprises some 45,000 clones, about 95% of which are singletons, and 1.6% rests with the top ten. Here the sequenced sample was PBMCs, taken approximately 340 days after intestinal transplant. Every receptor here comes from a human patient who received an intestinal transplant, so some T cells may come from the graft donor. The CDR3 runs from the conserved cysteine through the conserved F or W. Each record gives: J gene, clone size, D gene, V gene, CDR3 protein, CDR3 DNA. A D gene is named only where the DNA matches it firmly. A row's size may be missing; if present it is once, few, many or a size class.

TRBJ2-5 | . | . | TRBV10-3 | CAISTGTQETQYF | TGTGCCATCAGTACAGGGACTCAAGAGACCCAGTACTTC
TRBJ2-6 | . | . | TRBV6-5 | CASSYPGNSGANVLTF | TGTGCCAGCAGTTACCCCGGCAACTCTGGGGCCAACGTCCTGACTTTC
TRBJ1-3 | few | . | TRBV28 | CASSLRYTIYF | TGTGCCAGCAGTCTGAGGTACACCATATATTTT
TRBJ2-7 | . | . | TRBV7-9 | CASSFAQASSYEQYF | TGTGCCAGCAGCTTTGCCCAGGCCAGCTCCTACGAGCAGTACTTC
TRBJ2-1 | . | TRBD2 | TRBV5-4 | CASSLGGGVSYNEQFF | TGTGCCAGCAGCTTGGGGGGGGGAGTCTCCTACAATGAGCAGTTCTTC
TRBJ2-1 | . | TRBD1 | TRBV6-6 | CASSYSPTGGNEQFF | TGTGCCAGCAGTTACTCCCCGACAGGGGGGAATGAGCAGTTCTTC
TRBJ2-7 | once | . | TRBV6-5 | CAGQVGSPGAPGQYF | TGTGCCGGCCAAGTCGGGAGCCCAGGGGCACCTGGGCAGTACTTC
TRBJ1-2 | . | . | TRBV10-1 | CASSESAGEDYGYTF | TGCGCCAGCAGTGAGTCGGCAGGGGAGGACTATGGCTACACCTTC
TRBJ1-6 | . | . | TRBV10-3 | CAISDLGDDSPLHF | TGTGCCATCAGTGATCTAGGGGACGATTCACCCCTCCACTTT
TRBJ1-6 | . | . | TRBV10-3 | CAISESGWGEGSPLHF | TGTGCCATCAGTGAGTCGGGCTGGGGGGAAGGCTCACCCCTCCACTTT
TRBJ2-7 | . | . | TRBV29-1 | CSVVGRASYEQYF | TGCAGCGTTGTGGGCAGGGCCTCCTACGAGCAGTACTTC
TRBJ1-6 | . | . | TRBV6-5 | CASLFQENSPLHF | TGTGCCAGCCTTTTCCAGGAAAATTCACCCCTCCACTTT
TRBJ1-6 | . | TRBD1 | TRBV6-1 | CASSRGGGNSPLHF | TGTGCCAGCAGTAGAGGGGGCGGAAATTCACCCCTCCACTTT
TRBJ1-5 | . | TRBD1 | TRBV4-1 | CASSLRDRGHQPQHF | TGCGCCAGCAGCCTACGGGACAGGGGACATCAGCCCCAGCATTTT
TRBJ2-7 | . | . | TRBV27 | CASTSTGGHRPPYEQYF | TGTGCCAGCACCTCTACAGGAGGACACCGGCCCCCCTACGAGCAGTACTTC
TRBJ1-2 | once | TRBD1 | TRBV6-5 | CASSYQGGRDFRGYTF | TGTGCCAGCAGTTACCAGGGGGGGCGCGATTTTCGTGGCTACACCTTC
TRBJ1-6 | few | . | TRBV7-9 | CASTLSGSPLHF | TGTGCCAGCACCCTATCGGGTTCACCCCTCCACTTT
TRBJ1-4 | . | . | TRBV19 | CASRFGGQWAEKLFF | TGTGCCAGCAGGTTTGGCGGACAGTGGGCTGAAAAACTGTTTTTT
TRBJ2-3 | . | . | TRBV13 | CASSFEQGTTDTQYF | TGTGCCAGCAGCTTCGAACAGGGTACGACAGATACGCAGTATTTT
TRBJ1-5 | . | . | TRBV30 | CAWSSTLNQPQHF | TGTGCCTGGAGTTCGACCCTCAATCAGCCCCAGCATTTT
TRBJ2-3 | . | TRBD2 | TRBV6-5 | CASSWFGGDTQYF | TGTGCCAGCAGTTGGTTCGGGGGGGATACGCAGTATTTT
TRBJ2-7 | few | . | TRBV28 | CASRGGGPGNEQYF | TGTGCCAGCAGGGGAGGGGGCCCAGGTAACGAGCAGTACTTC
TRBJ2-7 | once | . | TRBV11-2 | CASSLDTDEQYF | TGTGCCAGCAGCTTAGATACAGACGAGCAGTACTTC
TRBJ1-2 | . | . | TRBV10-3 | CANSGQPRDGKYGYTF | TGCGCCAATAGTGGACAGCCCCGCGACGGTAAATATGGCTACACCTTC
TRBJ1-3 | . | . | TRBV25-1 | CASRGDGRRGNTIYF | TGTGCCAGCAGGGGGGACGGACGTAGGGGAAACACCATATATTTT
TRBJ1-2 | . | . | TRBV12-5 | CASGLVLGTPNGYTF | TGTGCTAGTGGTTTGGTACTGGGGACTCCCAATGGCTACACCTTC
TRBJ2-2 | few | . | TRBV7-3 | CASSLDSTTGELFF | TGTGCCAGCAGCTTAGACAGCACAACCGGGGAGCTGTTTTTT
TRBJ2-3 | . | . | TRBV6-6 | CASIRRGFSTDTQYF | TGTGCCAGCATTAGGCGGGGCTTTAGCACAGATACGCAGTATTTT
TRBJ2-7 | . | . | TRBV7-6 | CASSLETENAYEQYF | TGTGCCAGCAGCTTAGAGACAGAAAACGCCTACGAGCAGTACTTC
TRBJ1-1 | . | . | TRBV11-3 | CASSRQVSAEAFF | TGTGCCAGCAGCCGACAGGTCTCAGCTGAAGCTTTCTTT
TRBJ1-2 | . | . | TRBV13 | CASSLGGTGSDGYTF | TGTGCCAGCAGCTTAGGCGGTACAGGGTCGGATGGCTACACCTTC
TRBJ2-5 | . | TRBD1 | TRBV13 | CASSSTGGRPQETQYF | TGTGCCAGCAGCTCTACAGGGGGTCGCCCTCAGGAGACCCAGTACTTC